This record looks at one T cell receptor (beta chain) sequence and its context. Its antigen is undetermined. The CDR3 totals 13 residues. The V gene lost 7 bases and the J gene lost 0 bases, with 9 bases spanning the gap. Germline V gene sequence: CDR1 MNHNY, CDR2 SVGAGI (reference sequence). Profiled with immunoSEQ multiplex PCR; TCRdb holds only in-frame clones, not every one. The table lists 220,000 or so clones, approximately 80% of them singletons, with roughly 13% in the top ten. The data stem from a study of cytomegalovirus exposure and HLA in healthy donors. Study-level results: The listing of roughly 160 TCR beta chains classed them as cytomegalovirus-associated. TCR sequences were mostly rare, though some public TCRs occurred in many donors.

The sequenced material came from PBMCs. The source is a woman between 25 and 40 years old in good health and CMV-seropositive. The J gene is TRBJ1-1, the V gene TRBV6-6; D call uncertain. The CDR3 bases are TGTGCCAGCAACGGTGAATTGAACACTGAAGCTTTCTTT. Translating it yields CASNGELNTEAFF.